This T cell receptor beta chain is from a study of blood T cell repertoires in COVID-19 (dated by TCRdb to about 2020). With regard to the full study: Samples from collaborators originated in the United States, Italy and Spain and spanned both the acute and convalescent phases of COVID-19. The material from the prospective study consisted of cDNA or gDNA derived from T cells, B-cell-depleted T cells, or PBMCs. Subjects who had been exposed to COVID-19, were actively infected with it, or had recovered from it provided the deeply sampled blood TCRbeta repertoires that made up the dataset. The repertoires were made available in a free public database intended to serve as a resource for research on the immune response to SARS-CoV-2. Samples were obtained from the ongoing ImmuneRACE study (first 160 participants) and from 1,254 subjects provided by 6 global collaborators. A de-identified subject ID, COVID-19 status, age in years and sex were almost always included in the sample metadata. HLA class I and class II types, where available, came from metadata supplied by the sample provider rather than from assay-based typing. The study at large found these results: The quantity of clinical and demographic metadata differed by source and by participant and was supplied without curation.

The immunoSEQ Assay, a bias-controlled multiplex PCR, was used to amplify TCRbeta CDR3 regions from genomic DNA. In the authors' own workflow: The number of nucleated cells in each sample was estimated from the amplification of reference gene primers within the assay. To quantify the absolute abundance of each unique TCRbeta CDR3 rearrangement, sequence reads were collapsed and filtered. Productive Simpson clonality was computed per sample as the square root of Simpson's diversity index over productive rearrangements. Drawn from immuneACCESS, this table holds only the in-frame rearrangements with V and J called that TCRdb kept. Clones are partly lost; checked studies trace under half to an unresolved V gene and leave the rest unexplained. V and J calls plus clone size are reproduced from that table; the DNA served to infer D and trimming. The sample contains 170,000 or so clones, around four fifths of them found a single time. The ten largest clones add up to about 6.7% of the sample.

A note on this clone: Its antigen remains unidentified. No quality values exist for individual bases; no much larger clone is one base distant.

One collaborating source in Seattle enrolled patients during active infection and followed them longitudinally through the course of disease. The collaborating institutions used their own protocols to collect whole blood in K2EDTA tubes. Collaborator samples were shipped for TCRbeta analysis as frozen whole blood, isolated PBMCs, or DNA extracted from either sample type. Sequenced material: peripheral blood. This TCR came from a woman aged 40 to 55 with COVID-19, enrolled during active disease.

The bases are TGTGCCAGCAGCTACAGGGAGCTTGGGGGTTATTCACCCCTCCACTTT. Translation gives CASSYRELGGYSPLHF. This sequence uses TRBV5-4 and TRBJ1-6; TRBD1 is a possible D gene, resting on 6 matching bases. The V and J ends are trimmed by 3 bases and 8 bases, leaving 18 bases between them. The CDR3 goes from the cysteine to the phenylalanine over 16 residues. Only the CDR3 DNA is retained, 48 bases long and in frame from the first base. CDR1 and CDR2 were assigned from the germline V gene (reference sequence) as SGHNT and YYREEE.